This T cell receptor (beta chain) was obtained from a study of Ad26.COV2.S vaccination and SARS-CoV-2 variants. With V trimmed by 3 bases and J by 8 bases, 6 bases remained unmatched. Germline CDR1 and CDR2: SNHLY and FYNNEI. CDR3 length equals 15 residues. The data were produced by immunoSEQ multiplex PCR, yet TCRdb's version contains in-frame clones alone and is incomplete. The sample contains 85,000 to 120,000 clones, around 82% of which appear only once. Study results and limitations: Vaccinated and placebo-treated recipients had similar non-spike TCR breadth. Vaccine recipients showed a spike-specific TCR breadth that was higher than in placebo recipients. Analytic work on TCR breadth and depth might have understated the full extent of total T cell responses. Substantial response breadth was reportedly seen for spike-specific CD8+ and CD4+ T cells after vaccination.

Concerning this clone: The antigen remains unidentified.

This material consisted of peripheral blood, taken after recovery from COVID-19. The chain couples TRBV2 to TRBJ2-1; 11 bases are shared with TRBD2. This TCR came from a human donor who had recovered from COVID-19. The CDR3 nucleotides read TGTGCCAGCAGTGAGGGGCTAGCGGGGGGCGATGAGCAGTTCTTC. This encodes CASSEGLAGGDEQFF.